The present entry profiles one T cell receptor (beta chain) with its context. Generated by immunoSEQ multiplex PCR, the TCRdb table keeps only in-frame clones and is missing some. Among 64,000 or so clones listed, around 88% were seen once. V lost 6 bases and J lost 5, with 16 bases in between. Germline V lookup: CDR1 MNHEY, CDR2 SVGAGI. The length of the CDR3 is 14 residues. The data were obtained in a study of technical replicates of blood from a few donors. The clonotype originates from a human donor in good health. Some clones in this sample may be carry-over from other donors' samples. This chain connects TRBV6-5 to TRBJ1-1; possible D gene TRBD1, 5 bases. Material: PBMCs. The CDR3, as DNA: TGTGCCAGCAGCCGCATAGATAGGGGTACTGAAGCTTTCTTT. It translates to CASSRIDRGTEAFF.